This T cell receptor (beta chain) was identified in a study of blood T cell repertoires in COVID-19. Per the authors' pipeline: Estimates of nucleated cell counts were drawn from the amplification of reference gene primers. The protocol was immunoSEQ multiplex PCR, while the TCRdb copy is restricted to in-frame clones and leaves out a portion. That table is the source of V, J and clone size, and D and trimming were worked out from the DNA. The sample holds some 100,000 clones; 82% are singletons and the top ten take 6.5% to 8.5%. CDR1 MNHNS and CDR2 SASEGT come from the germline V gene. The V and J ends lost 2 bases and 4 bases respectively, with 15 bases between them. The CDR3 is 16 amino acids.

This TCR was sampled from a man aged 45 to 65 with active or convalescent COVID-19. The sequenced sample was peripheral blood. The chain recombines TRBV6-1 with TRBJ1-5, with D perhaps matching TRBD1 (6 bases). The CDR3: CASSEPPDRLNQPQHF. The CDR3 nucleotides are TGTGCCAGCAGTGAACCACCGGACAGATTAAATCAGCCCCAGCATTTT.